This TCR beta chain was obtained from a study of T cell responses to AZD1222 COVID-19 vaccine. Study at large: Second doses were pooled across both intervals (about 4 or about 12 weeks).

Study-level points and caveats: Dominant at 160-218 and 743-854, vaccine-associated CD4 TCRs also spanned spike. Researchers took repertoire samples only after the peak T cell response had come. Reports say nearly half of spike-specific TCRs go after unmutated variant regions.

About this clone: What it binds is unknown.

Looked up from germline, CDR1 is LGHNT and CDR2 is FRNRAP. V was trimmed by 6 bases and J by 4 bases, leaving 12 bases between them. This CDR3 comprises 13 residues. Clones were read by immunoSEQ multiplex PCR, and TCRdb kept only the in-frame ones, dropping some. The sample holds about 170,000 clones, 90% seen once. The material sequenced was peripheral blood, taken on day 0 of AZD1222 vaccination. The chain employs TRBV12-5 and TRBJ1-1; D is perhaps TRBD1 (5 bases). The clonotype originates from an adult in good health. DNA for the CDR3: TGTGCTAGTGGCTGGGGGTTAGGCACTGAAGCTTTCTTT. Amino acid sequence: CASGWGLGTEAFF.